A single sample gave rise to the 4 T cell receptor beta chains below, sequenced in a study of CD8 T cells in ankylosing spondylitis. Study observations and caveats: Among TCR beta sequences, a motif of 7 to 9 highly homologous variants appeared characteristic of ankylosing spondylitis blood.

TCRdb re-called the 5' RACE reads with MiXCR, one entry per CDR3 protein. The sample lists more than 300,000 distinct CDR3 sequences, approximately 8% seen once, with about 14% in the top ten. Antigens for these TCRs are unknown. Input material: blood, either unsorted or a sorted T cell fraction (not recorded which). Every receptor here comes from a male donor with ankylosing spondylitis.

This clonotype has at least ten counts. This rearrangement joins TRBV12-3 or TRBV12-4 to TRBJ2-7; tentatively, D is TRBD1 (5 bases). The CDR3 consists of 14 residues. Trimming removed 6 bases from V and 3 bases from J, with 15 bases in between. In DNA, the CDR3 is TGTGCCAGCAGCGACCAGGGTTCGGTCTACGAGCAGTACTTC. Its translation is CASSDQGSVYEQYF.

The genes are TRBV7-9 and TRBJ2-7; D might be TRBD1 (5 bases). The germline CDR1 and CDR2 sequences are SEHNR and FQNEAQ (reference sequence). This CDR3 contains 15 residues. Trimming cost V 5 bases and J 2 bases, with 16 bases left between them. The CDR3 region is CASSTPGFRAYEQYF. The CDR3 DNA follows: TGTGCCAGCAGCACCCCAGGGTTTAGGGCCTACGAGCAGTACTTC.

V usage is TRBV5-1 and J usage is TRBJ2-5; a possible D gene is TRBD2 (6 bases). CDR1 and CDR2 from the germline V gene are SGHRS and YFSETQ. CDR3 length: 14 residues. Trimming took off 0 bases at V and 3 bases at J, with 9 bases between the two ends. CDR3 residues: CASSLALAKETQYF. The CDR3 bases are TGCGCCAGCAGCTTGGCTCTAGCGAAAGAGACCCAGTACTTC. The whole variable domain, filled in from reference TRBV5-1 and TRBJ2-5, reads KAGVTQTPRYLIKTRGQQVTLSCSPISGHRSVSWYQQTPGQGLQFLFEYFSETQRNKGNFPGRFSGRQFSNSRSEMNVSTLELGDSALYLCASSLALAKETQYFGPGTRLLVL.

The chain combines TRBV3-1 with TRBJ2-5; D gene uncertain. This CDR3 contains 14 residues. The germline V gene encodes CDR1 LGHDT and CDR2 YNNKEL (reference sequence). Trimming took off 0 bases at V and 2 bases at J, with 7 bases between the two ends. The CDR3 DNA is TGTGCCAGCAGCCAAGAGTGGAATCAAGAGACCCAGTACTTC. Translating gives CASSQEWNQETQYF.